This is a list of T cell receptor beta chains from one sample in a study of T cells expressing NK-cell markers. TCRdb reanalyzed the 5' RACE reads and collapses them to one entry per CDR3 protein, without DNA. This table holds fewer than 300,000 distinct CDR3 sequences. The sequenced material came from blood T cells: a sorted CD56 or NKG2C T cell subset, CD4+ or CD8+ T cells, or bulk PBMC T cells (not recorded which). These receptors were obtained from a woman between 18 and 70 years old in good health. The CDR3 runs from the conserved cysteine through the conserved F or W.

TRBV5-1	TRBJ2-1	CASSQGAGRPNEQFF
TRBV11-2	TRBJ2-7	CASSLGVRSGPSYEQYF
TRBV18	TRBJ2-1	CASSIGLADEQFF
TRBV3-1	TRBJ2-1	CASSQGLDSSYNEQFF
TRBV5-6	TRBJ1-5	CASSPRGQGAQPQHF
TRBV11-2	TRBJ2-5	CASSSQTRGETQYF
TRBV12-3/TRBV12-4	TRBJ2-3	CASRIAGGFTQYF
TRBV7-9	TRBJ2-3	CASSLGTAHTDTQYF
TRBV2	TRBJ1-4	CASSEERKLFF
TRBV4-2	TRBJ1-1	CASSPVGDRDTEAFF
TRBV6-5	TRBJ2-7	CASSYGGTGANEQYF
TRBV25-1	TRBJ2-1	CASSEFGGWYEQFF
TRBV24-1	TRBJ2-2	CATSDLDRGDTGELFF
TRBV6-5	TRBJ2-6	CASSYRFGTLPGANVLTF
TRBV10-3	TRBJ2-7	CAISETYEQYF
TRBV20-1	TRBJ2-1	CSAGSGGRDEQFF
TRBV20-1	TRBJ2-5	CSAIAGGQETQYF
TRBV7-9	TRBJ2-1	CASSSRLASINEQFF
TRBV29-1	TRBJ2-4	CSVLWGSKNIQYF
TRBV19	TRBJ2-5	CASSSRDKGLLETQYF
TRBV28	TRBJ2-7	CASSSPAITAYEQYF
TRBV12-3/TRBV12-4	TRBJ2-7	CASSLGFYEQYF
TRBV20-1	TRBJ2-1	CSATGLAYNEQFF
TRBV20-1	TRBJ1-6	CSARGLVRDSPLHF
TRBV24-1	TRBJ2-1	CATSEAHEQFF
TRBV12-3/TRBV12-4	TRBJ1-2	CASSQPGRGGYTF
TRBV5-1	TRBJ1-1	CASSLGDLATEAFF
TRBV29-1	TRBJ2-1	CSVGQSAGGPGNEQFF
TRBV12-3/TRBV12-4	TRBJ2-1	CASSLASTGGGNEQFF
TRBV20-1	TRBJ2-5	CSAFLGTGLQETQYF
TRBV7-2	TRBJ2-3	CASFRGFADTQYF
TRBV11-2	TRBJ2-1	CASSLDRSRVGNEQFF
TRBV20-1	TRBJ2-7	CSARDRYRELYEQYF
TRBV20-1	TRBJ2-2	CSARPGTGTNTGELFF
TRBV12-3/TRBV12-4	TRBJ1-5	CASSVRGDGNQPQHF
TRBV11-2	TRBJ2-3	CASSLAGRGATDTQYF
TRBV20-1	TRBJ2-1	CSARVGAGGRSSYNEQFF
TRBV12-3/TRBV12-4	TRBJ2-5	CASSLAERGGYAAQYF
TRBV9	TRBJ2-3	CASSVDLRDTQYF
TRBV5-1	TRBJ1-1	CASRVGDLDTEAFF
TRBV5-1	TRBJ1-2	CASSLGDRGLGYTF
TRBV7-2	TRBJ1-5	CASSSRTGEGQPQHF
TRBV28	TRBJ2-2	CASSLYGTSNTGELFF
TRBV11-2	TRBJ1-1	CASSKTRASAEAFF
TRBV3-1	TRBJ1-1	CASSQGRGTEAFF
TRBV5-1	TRBJ2-3	CASSLEAASTDTQYF
TRBV28	TRBJ1-5	CASSSSAGGSDQPQHF
TRBV6-2/TRBV6-3	TRBJ2-3	CASRIEVTQYF
TRBV12-3/TRBV12-4	TRBJ2-5	CASSPGGAPETQYF
TRBV12-3/TRBV12-4	TRBJ1-1	CASRWGPRDTEAFF
TRBV15	TRBJ2-2	CATSRGGRMNTGELFF
TRBV5-1	TRBJ2-6	CASSLEGTKFSGANVLTF